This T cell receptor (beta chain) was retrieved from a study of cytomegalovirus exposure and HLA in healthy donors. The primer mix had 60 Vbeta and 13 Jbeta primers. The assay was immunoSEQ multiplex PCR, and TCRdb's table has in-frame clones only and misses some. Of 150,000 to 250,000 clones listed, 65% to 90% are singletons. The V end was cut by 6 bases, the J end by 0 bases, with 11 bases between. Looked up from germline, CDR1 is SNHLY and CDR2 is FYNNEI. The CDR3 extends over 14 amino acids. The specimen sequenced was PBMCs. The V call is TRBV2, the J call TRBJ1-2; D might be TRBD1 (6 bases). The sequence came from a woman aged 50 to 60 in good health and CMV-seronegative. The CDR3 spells CASRGDTTNYGYTF. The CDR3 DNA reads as TGTGCCAGCAGGGGGGACACTACTAACTATGGCTACACCTTC.